This TCR beta chain was sequenced in a study of shared clonotypes between healthy human individuals. Study-wide points: Clonotypes shared by all four donors outscored non-shared clonotypes in generation probability. What limited the represented genetic and exposure-history diversity was the small number of donors. Measured sharing among donors was expected to vary with sequencing depth.

J lost 4 bases, V lost 6 bases, and 6 bases had no gene match. The CDR3 consists of 15 residues. Germline V gives CDR1 SNHLY, CDR2 FYNNEI. Comments on this clone: Its antigen is currently unknown.

The donors, healthy adults who were HIV-negative, had experienced no recent acute infections or vaccinations. The method was immunoSEQ multiplex PCR; TCRdb's version includes in-frame clones alone and lacks a portion of them. Counted here are 110,000 or so clones, 55% to 70% occurring once; the ten biggest clones make up 24%. The TCR comes from a woman aged 30 to 39 in good health. The chain combines TRBV2 with TRBJ2-1; 10 bases are shared with TRBD2. The sample was memory CD8+ T cells sorted from blood. Subset indicated: CD45RO+ cells pooled with CCR7-negative TemRA cells. CDR3 sequence reads: CASRPLAGVYNEQFF. In nucleotides, the CDR3 is TGTGCCAGCAGACCCCTAGCGGGAGTGTACAATGAGCAGTTCTTC.